This is a list of T cell receptor beta chains from one sample in a study of vaccination and CD4 T cells after COVID-19. TCRdb reprocessed the PCR reads via MiXCR and lists one record per CDR3 protein. In the table there are tens of thousands of distinct CDR3 sequences, 28% of which are singletons. For these receptors, no antigen is known. The source material was CD4+ T cells from blood, cultured in vitro, sampled about 7 months after SARS-CoV-2 vaccination. The source of these receptors is a human donor who had recovered from COVID-19. Both conserved end residues are part of each CDR3. D genes are given only for firm matches. Size is omitted from some rows. Given values are once, few, many or a class for expanded clones.

.	.	TRBV20-1	TRBJ2-7	14	TGCAGTGCTAGAGACAGACAATTGTTCTACGAGCAGTACTTC	CSARDRQLFYEQYF
.	.	TRBV20-1	TRBJ1-6	15	TGCAGTGCTAGAGATCCACAGATGAATAATTCACCCCTCCACTTT	CSARDPQMNNSPLHF
.	.	TRBV6-4	TRBJ2-2	15	TGTGCCAGCAGTCCACACCCAGAGAACACCGGGGAGCTGTTTTTT	CASSPHPENTGELFF
few	.	TRBV19	TRBJ1-1	11	TGTGCCAGTAGTATTGAAGCTGAAGCTTTCTTT	CASSIEAEAFF
.	TRBD1	TRBV5-6	TRBJ2-7	14	TGTGCCAGCAGCTTCGACAGGGCGTCGGGCGAGCAGTACTTC	CASSFDRASGEQYF
few	TRBD2	TRBV27	TRBJ2-5	15	TGTGCCAGCAGTAAAGCGGGAGGGCCCTCGCAGACCCAGTACTTC	CASSKAGGPSQTQYF
few	.	TRBV20-1	TRBJ2-1	12	TGCAGTGCTAGAAGGGAGTTCAGGGGGCAGTTCTTC	CSARREFRGQFF
few	TRBD1	TRBV20-1	TRBJ1-6	17	TGCAGTGTTTCTTCCACCCGACAGGGAGGCCCTAATTCACCCCTCCACTTT	CSVSSTRQGGPNSPLHF
.	TRBD2	TRBV28	TRBJ2-7	13	TGTGCCAGCAAGCGGGGGGCAGACTACGAGCAGTACTTC	CASKRGADYEQYF
.	.	TRBV4-2	TRBJ2-7	14	TGTGCCAGCAGCCCAAACCGGGACACCCACGAGCAGTACTTC	CASSPNRDTHEQYF
.	.	TRBV6-2/TRBV6-3	TRBJ1-1	16	TGTGCCAGCAGTTACTCGTACCGGACGGCGAACACTGAAGCTTTCTTT	CASSYSYRTANTEAFF
.	TRBD2	TRBV11-2	TRBJ2-7	16	TGTGCCAGCACCCCACAACTAGCGGGCCGCACCTACGAGCAGTACTTC	CASTPQLAGRTYEQYF
.	.	TRBV12-3/TRBV12-4	TRBJ2-1	14	TGTGCCAGCAGTCCAAGGGCGGAATACAATGAGCAGTTCTTC	CASSPRAEYNEQFF
many	TRBD2	TRBV20-1	TRBJ2-5	15	TGCAGTGCTAGGCGTCGACTAGCGGGAGATGAGACCCAGTACTTC	CSARRRLAGDETQYF
.	TRBD1	TRBV6-1	TRBJ2-1	16	TGTGCCAGCTCCTTCCCGGCAGGGACAGGGGGCAATGAGCAGTTCTTC	CASSFPAGTGGNEQFF
few	.	TRBV27	TRBJ1-5	15	TGTGCCAGCAGTTTATTTGGGCAGGGCCATCAGCCCCAGCATTTT	CASSLFGQGHQPQHF
few	.	TRBV20-1	TRBJ2-5	15	TGCAGTGCTCACGGGCCCTGGACGGAACAAGAGACCCAGTACTTC	CSAHGPWTEQETQYF
few	TRBD2	TRBV20-1	TRBJ2-3	14	TGCAGTGCCAATAGCGGGAGTAGAACAGATACGCAGTATTTT	CSANSGSRTDTQYF
few	.	TRBV20-1	TRBJ2-3	13	TGCAGTGCTAGCCAGGGGCCCACAGATACGCAGTATTTT	CSASQGPTDTQYF
.	TRBD2	TRBV29-1	TRBJ2-5	13	TGCAGCGTTTCTAGCGGGAATCAAGAGACCCAGTACTTC	CSVSSGNQETQYF